The present entry profiles one TCR beta chain with its context. The length of the CDR3 is 11 residues. Looked up from germline, CDR1 is SGHAT and CDR2 is FQNNGV. V was trimmed by 1 base and J by 10 bases, leaving 7 bases between them. The data derive from a study of cytomegalovirus exposure and HLA in healthy donors. Vbeta (60) and Jbeta (13) primers were used in the PCR. Sequencing was performed with immunoSEQ multiplex PCR; in TCRdb, only in-frame clones are kept and a portion is missing. The sample includes some 130,000 clones, 80% to 85% of them seen just once. V gene TRBV11-2 combines with J gene TRBJ1-2; tentative D call: TRBD1 (5 bases). The sequence was collected from a woman in her forties or fifties in good health and CMV-seropositive. Specimen: PBMCs. The CDR3 region has the DNA TGTGCCAGCAGCTTAGGACAGATCTACACCTTC. This gives the protein CASSLGQIYTF.